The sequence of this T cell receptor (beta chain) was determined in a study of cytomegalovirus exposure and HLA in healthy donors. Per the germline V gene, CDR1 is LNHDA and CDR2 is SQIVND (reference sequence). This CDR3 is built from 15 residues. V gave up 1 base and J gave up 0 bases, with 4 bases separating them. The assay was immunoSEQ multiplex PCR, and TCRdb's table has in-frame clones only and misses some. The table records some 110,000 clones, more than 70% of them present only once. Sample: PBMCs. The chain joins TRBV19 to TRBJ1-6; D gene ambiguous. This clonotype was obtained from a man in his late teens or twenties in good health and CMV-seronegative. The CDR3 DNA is TGTGCCAGTAGTATAGGAGGCTCCTATAATTCACCCCTCCACTTT. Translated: CASSIGGSYNSPLHF.